Below, 30 T cell receptor beta chains from the same sample are listed, as sequenced in a study of control samples from healthy donors and cancer patients (dated by TCRdb to about 2020). The library was obtained by the immunoSEQ multiplex PCR assay. This is the immuneACCESS table as TCRdb keeps it, with only in-frame sequences that have V and J called. A part of the clones is gone; compared with another copy, unresolved V genes explain less than half, and the rest is unexplained. Across this sample there are 26,000 or so clones, with 91% seen only once. 12% of the sample comes from the top ten. The sample consisted of PBMCs. These TCRs come from a man in his forties or fifties with lung cancer.

The chain joins TRBV2 to TRBJ1-5; 8 bases fit TRBD1. The CDR3 is 14 amino acids. CDR1 SNHLY and CDR2 FYNNEI come from the germline V gene. Trimming cost V 6 bases and J 7 bases; bases outside gene matches: 8. The CDR3 DNA follows: TGTGCCAGCAGGATAGGACAGGGCCCCCAGCCCCAGCATTTT. Translated, it gives CASRIGQGPQPQHF.

This clone was counted between two and nine times. The chain employs TRBV6-6 and TRBJ1-1, with D unclear. Germline V gene lookup returns CDR1 MNHNY and CDR2 SVGAGI (reference sequence). The CDR3 sequence is 13 residues long. With 6 bases removed from V and 0 bases from J, the gap between germline ends came to 8 bases. In nucleotides, the CDR3 is TGTGCCAGCAGGAGGGCAATGAACACTGAAGCTTTCTTT. It is translated as CASRRAMNTEAFF.

J is TRBJ1-2 and V is TRBV13, with 9 bases lining up with TRBD1. After removal of 5 bases from V and 2 bases from J, the junction contained 6 bases not matched to a gene. The CDR3 extends over 15 amino acids. The germline V gene encodes CDR1 PRHDT and CDR2 FYEKMQ (reference sequence). The CDR3 region is CASSIITGGNYGYTF. For the CDR3, the DNA is TGTGCCAGCAGCATCATCACAGGGGGCAACTATGGCTACACCTTC. Drawing the rest from reference TRBV13 and TRBJ1-2, the complete variable domain is AAGVIQSPRHLIKEKRETATLKCYPIPRHDTVYWYQQGPGQDPQFLISFYEKMQSDKGSIPDRFSAQQFSDYHSELNMSSLELGDSALYFCASSIITGGNYGYTFGSGTRLTVV.

This chain uses TRBV3-1 (or the pseudogene TRBV3-2) with TRBJ2-1; 8 nucleotides agree with TRBD2. V shed 1 base, J shed 7 bases, and the junction held 6 bases outside the gene matches. This CDR3 is built from 15 residues. The germline gives CDR1 LGHDT, CDR2 YNNKEL (reference sequence). CDR3 DNA: TGTGCCAGCAGCCAAGTTAGCGGGGTGATAAATGAGCAGTTCTTC. Encoded protein: CASSQVSGVINEQFF.

This chain joins TRBV7-6 and TRBJ1-1; 9 bases are a match to TRBD1. Trimming cost V 5 bases and J 4 bases; bases outside gene matches: 8. The CDR3 loop spans 15 amino acids. Germline V CDR1 and CDR2: SGHVS, FNYEAQ. CDR3 nucleotides: TGTGCCAGCAGCCCATTAGAGACAGGGGGCACTGAAGCTTTCTTT. It yields the protein CASSPLETGGTEAFF.

The J gene is TRBJ1-1, the V gene TRBV5-1, with no clear D. The CDR3 extends over 19 amino acids. Germline V CDR1 and CDR2: SGHRS, YFSETQ. V dropped 3 bases and J dropped 1 base, with 25 bases sitting between them. The CDR3 loop reads CASSSPRRTDGYANTEAFF. In DNA form, the CDR3 reads TGCGCCAGCAGCTCACCCAGACGGACCGATGGGTACGCGAACACTGAAGCTTTCTTT. Drawing the rest from reference TRBV5-1 and TRBJ1-1, the complete variable domain is KAGVTQTPRYLIKTRGQQVTLSCSPISGHRSVSWYQQTPGQGLQFLFEYFSETQRNKGNFPGRFSGRQFSNSRSEMNVSTLELGDSALYLCASSSPRRTDGYANTEAFFGQGTRLTVV.

The chain recombines TRBV24-1 with TRBJ2-2; D not resolved. Per germline, CDR1 KGHDR and CDR2 SFDVKD. This CDR3 has 15 amino acids. The V end lost 5 bases, the J end lost 6 bases, and 15 bases lay between the germline ends. The CDR3 reads CATSAPGRWPGELFF. CDR3 nucleotide sequence: TGTGCCACCAGTGCACCGGGTCGATGGCCCGGGGAGCTGTTTTTT.

The rearrangement uses TRBV11-3 and TRBJ2-1; D perhaps matches TRBD2 (6 bases). This CDR3 spans 15 amino acids. The V and J ends lost 3 bases and 4 bases respectively, with 13 bases between them. The germline gives CDR1 SGHNT, CDR2 YENEEA. CDR3 nucleotide sequence: TGTGCCAGCAGCTTTACCGGGACTGAGTACAATGAGCAGTTCTTC. Its protein is CASSFTGTEYNEQFF.

V gene TRBV5-6 combines with J gene TRBJ2-3, with TRBD1 identical over 8 bases. From germline, CDR1 is SGHDT and CDR2 YYEEEE. With V trimmed by 4 bases and J by 6 bases, 10 bases remained unmatched. The CDR3 covers 15 residues. The CDR3 DNA reads TGTGCCAGCAGCGGTTGGACAGGGCCCTGGGATACGCAGTATTTT. Translating it yields CASSGWTGPWDTQYF.

The chain uses TRBV10-3 and TRBJ2-2; D not resolved. V was cut by 3 bases and J by 6 bases, with 8 bases left in between. The germline V gene has CDR1 ENHRY and CDR2 SYGVKD. The CDR3 consists of 13 residues. Written as DNA, the CDR3 is TGTGCCATCAGTGATCGAACTCCCGGGGAGCTGTTTTTT. This codes for CAISDRTPGELFF.

The chain carries TRBV10-2 and TRBJ1-1; D not certain. Trimming took off 3 bases at V and 0 bases at J, with 2 bases between the two ends. Germline V gene data show CDR1 as WSHSY and CDR2 as SAAADI. The length of the CDR3 is 12 residues. The CDR3 loop is CASSDMNTEAFF. CDR3 nucleotides: TGCGCCAGCAGTGACATGAACACTGAAGCTTTCTTT.

The chain joins TRBV9 to TRBJ2-7; maybe TRBD2 (5 bases). This CDR3 region has 12 residues. Trimming pared 3 bases from V and 1 base from J, leaving 5 bases between. Germline CDR1 SGDLS, CDR2 YYNGEE. Written as DNA, the CDR3 is TGTGCCAGCAGCGGGGAGTCCTACGAGCAGTACTTC. Protein product: CASSGESYEQYF.

This clone was observed a single time. The genes are TRBV7-2 and TRBJ2-3; D unclear. The CDR3 covers 15 residues. The ends were cut back, 6 bases at V and 0 bases at J, with 13 bases in the middle. Germline lookup yields CDR1 SGHTA and CDR2 FQGNSA. The CDR3 DNA reads as TGTGCCAGCAGTTACACGGGTTGGAGCACAGATACGCAGTATTTT. Its translation is CASSYTGWSTDTQYF. Variable domain in full (rest from reference TRBV7-2 and TRBJ2-3): GAGVSQSPSNKVTEKGKDVELRCDPISGHTALYWYRQSLGQGLEFLIYFQGNSAPDKSGLPSDRFSAERTGGSVSTLTIQRTQQEDSAVYLCASSYTGWSTDTQYFGPGTRLTVL.

The count of this clone is one. The chain links TRBV6-2 or TRBV6-3 to TRBJ1-5, with D perhaps TRBD1 (5 bases). The germline CDR1 and CDR2 sequences are MNHEY and SVGEGT. V was clipped by 6 bases and J by 0 bases, with 12 bases between them. CDR3 size: 15 residues. CDR3 nucleotide sequence: TGTGCCAGCAGCCTCGGACACGTTAGCAATCAGCCCCAGCATTTT. This sequence encodes CASSLGHVSNQPQHF.

A single count supports this clone. The chain joins TRBV29-1 to TRBJ1-5, with TRBD1 as a possible D gene (5 bases). The CDR3 covers 13 residues. V shed 7 bases and J shed 2 bases, with 12 bases lying between them. CDR1 and CDR2 from the germline V gene are SQVTM and ANQGSEA. The CDR3, as DNA: TGCAGCGCTAGGGGCTCGGGCAATCAGCCCCAGCATTTT. Translating it yields CSARGSGNQPQHF. The entire variable domain, with the rest obtained from reference TRBV29-1 and TRBJ1-5, is as follows: SAVISQKPSRDICQRGTSLTIQCQVDSQVTMMFWYRQQPGQSLTLIATANQGSEATYESGFVIDKFPISRPNLTFSTLTVSNMSPEDSSIYLCSARGSGNQPQHFGDGTRLSIL.

This clone was detected only once. The V and J genes are TRBV5-1 and TRBJ2-1, with D possibly being TRBD1 or TRBD2 (5 bases each). Per germline, CDR1 SGHRS and CDR2 YFSETQ. This CDR3 has 17 residues. V was clipped by 7 bases and J by 0 bases, with 20 bases between them. CDR3 coding DNA: TGCGCCAGCTCACTTATGCCCGGGACGGGCTCCTACAATGAGCAGTTCTTC. This gives the protein CASSLMPGTGSYNEQFF.

This clone was observed a single time. The rearrangement joins TRBV28 to TRBJ2-6, with a possible D match to TRBD1 (6 bases). There are 15 residues in the CDR3. Trimming removed 5 bases from V and 0 bases from J, with 8 bases in between. Germline V gene data show CDR1 as MDHEN and CDR2 as SYDVKM. The CDR3 nucleotides read TGTGCCAGCAGTGGACAGAGCTCTGGGGCCAACGTCCTGACTTTC. As protein: CASSGQSSGANVLTF.

The chain is built from TRBV7-2 and TRBJ1-3; D is undetermined. Trimming cost V 2 bases and J 0 bases, with 2 bases left between them. Germline V gives CDR1 SGHTA, CDR2 FQGNSA. The CDR3 runs to 13 residues. CDR3 protein: CASSLSSGNTIYF. The CDR3 DNA reads as TGTGCCAGCAGCTTATCCTCTGGAAACACCATATATTTT.

This clone was counted a few times. The V gene is TRBV7-8, the J gene TRBJ1-1; D remains unclear. Germline values: CDR1 SGHVS, CDR2 FQNEAQ. Trimming took off 5 bases at V and 10 bases at J, with 17 bases between the two ends. There are 13 residues in the CDR3. The CDR3 DNA is TGTGCCAGCAGCCAGAGAGCGTTAGTTGGAGCTTTCTTT. This encodes CASSQRALVGAFF.

J is TRBJ2-5 and V is TRBV30, with a tentative D call TRBD1 (5 bases). Per germline, CDR1 GTSNPN and CDR2 SVGIG (reference sequence). CDR3 size: 12 residues. Trimming took off 2 bases at V and 5 bases at J, with 9 bases between the two ends. The CDR3, as DNA: TGTGCCTGGAGTCCCAGGGTTGAGACCCAGTACTTC. Translation: CAWSPRVETQYF.

CDR3 sequence (DNA): TGTGCCAGCACCCATACAGGGGGCGGTTTGGATCAGCCCCAGCATTTT. It encodes CASTHTGGGLDQPQHF. The V call is TRBV6-6, the J call TRBJ1-5; 9 bases agree with TRBD1. The CDR3 covers 16 residues. The V segment lost 7 bases and the J segment 5 bases; nucleotides outside the gene matches: 12. The germline V gene has CDR1 MNHNY and CDR2 SVGAGI (reference sequence).

The J gene is TRBJ2-7, the V gene TRBV7-8; 7 bases line up with TRBD1. Trimming at V came to 5 bases and at J to 4 bases, leaving 14 bases not matched to a gene. CDR3 length: 16 amino acids. Germline V gene lookup returns CDR1 SGHVS and CDR2 FQNEAQ. The CDR3, as DNA: TGTGCCAGCAGCCCATGGACAGGTGATCGACTGTACGAGCAGTACTTC. It is translated as CASSPWTGDRLYEQYF. The variable domain in full, with the rest retrieved from reference TRBV7-8 and TRBJ2-7, is GAGVSQSPRYKVAKRGQDVALRCDPISGHVSLFWYQQALGQGPEFLTYFQNEAQLDKSGLPSDRFFAERPEGSVSTLKIQRTQQEDSAVYLCASSPWTGDRLYEQYFGPGTRLTVT.

This chain joins TRBV10-1 and TRBJ2-2; D unclear. From germline, CDR1 is WNHNN and CDR2 SYGVQD (reference sequence). The V gene lost 8 bases and the J gene lost 7 bases, with 8 bases spanning the gap. The CDR3 extends over 11 amino acids. Written as DNA, the CDR3 is TGCGCCAGCGGGGTCTACGGGGAGCTGTTTTTT. It specifies CASGVYGELFF.

The V gene is TRBV3-1 (or the pseudogene TRBV3-2), the J gene TRBJ1-3, with D unresolved. This CDR3 comprises 16 residues. Trimming took off 2 bases at V and 3 bases at J, with 14 bases between the two ends. Germline CDR1 reads LGHDT; CDR2 reads YNNKEL (reference sequence). The CDR3 protein is CASSQPRVSYGNTIYF. For the CDR3, the DNA is TGTGCCAGCAGCCAACCCCGGGTCTCGTATGGAAACACCATATATTTT.

The chain recombines TRBV5-4 with TRBJ1-2; D is undetermined. Between the trimmed V and J ends, which lost 4 bases and 0 bases, there was a span of 13 bases. The germline CDR1 and CDR2 sequences are SGHNT and YYREEE (reference sequence). CDR3 size: 15 residues. Written as DNA, the CDR3 is TGTGCCAGCAGCGGAAGACTACTAACTAACTATGGCTACACCTTC. Its protein product is CASSGRLLTNYGYTF.

This clone was picked up one time. Written as DNA, the CDR3 is TGCGCCAGCAGCCAGTCGGCTAATGAAAAACTGTTTTTT. Its translation is CASSQSANEKLFF. The chain joins TRBV5-1 to TRBJ1-4; D uncertain. CDR1 and CDR2 (germline): SGHRS, YFSETQ. Trimming removed 4 bases at V and 3 bases at J, with 7 bases between. The CDR3 totals 13 residues.

The chain carries TRBV6-2 or TRBV6-3 and TRBJ2-5, with D perhaps TRBD2 (7 bases). CDR3 length: 16 residues. CDR1 is MNHEY and CDR2 is SVGEGT in the germline V gene. V was shortened by 6 bases and J by 1 base, with 18 bases between the two germline ends. CDR3 protein: CASSQGGAGSQETQYF. The CDR3 DNA reads TGTGCCAGCAGCCAAGGGGGGGCGGGGAGCCAAGAGACCCAGTACTTC.

This clone was seen a single time. This chain joins TRBV7-2 and TRBJ1-1; no definite D call. Trimming removed 0 bases from V and 7 bases from J, with 9 bases in between. CDR1 SGHTA and CDR2 FQGNSA come from the germline V gene. The CDR3 spans 13 residues. Here the CDR3 reads CASSLARAGEAFF. The CDR3 DNA sequence: TGTGCCAGCAGCTTAGCGCGCGCAGGTGAAGCTTTCTTT.

This chain connects TRBV11-2 to TRBJ1-4; D is undetermined. The germline gives CDR1 SGHAT, CDR2 FQNNGV. Deletions cut 5 bases from V and 7 bases from J, with 14 bases between. The CDR3 has 14 amino acids. CDR3 nucleotides: TGTGCCAGCAGCAGAGGGTCAACTCTTGAAAAACTGTTTTTT. Protein sequence: CASSRGSTLEKLFF.

The chain links TRBV9 to TRBJ2-7, with D unresolved. The CDR3 is made up of 16 amino acids. Trimming pared 0 bases from V and 1 base from J, leaving 14 bases between. The germline V gene has CDR1 SGDLS and CDR2 YYNGEE. CDR3 DNA sequence: TGTGCCAGCAGCGTAGGCCCTACCAGAGGATCCTACGAGCAGTACTTC. Translated, it gives CASSVGPTRGSYEQYF.